Presented here are 26 T cell receptor beta chains from one specimen sequenced in a study of control samples from healthy donors and cancer patients (dated by TCRdb to the early 2020s). The library came from the immunoSEQ multiplex PCR assay. In TCRdb, the immuneACCESS table is reduced to in-frame sequences with V and J assigned. These tables do not hold every clone; where another copy was compared, an unresolved V gene accounts for under half, and the others remain unexplained. The sample includes fewer than 250,000 clones, with about nine tenths observed a single time. The ten largest make up 1.8% of the sample. The sample consisted of blood. The receptors derive from a man aged 30-40 years in good health.

This sequence joins TRBV4-1 and TRBJ2-1; D might be TRBD1 or TRBD2, each matching 5 bases. This CDR3 has 17 amino acids. Trimming pared 1 base from V and 3 bases from J, leaving 16 bases between. CDR1 and CDR2 from the germline V gene are MGHRA and YSYEKL. In DNA, the CDR3 is TGCGCCAGCAGCCAAGCCCCTGGGACGGAAAGCTACAATGAGCAGTTCTTC. Translating it yields CASSQAPGTESYNEQFF.

The rearrangement joins TRBV19 to TRBJ2-1; no clear D. The V gene's germline CDR1 is LNHDA and CDR2 SQIVND (reference sequence). The length of the CDR3 is 15 residues. Trimming removed 1 base from V and 0 bases from J, with 7 bases in between. The CDR3: CASSIAEYSYNEQFF. The CDR3 bases are TGTGCCAGTAGTATAGCAGAATACTCCTACAATGAGCAGTTCTTC.

The rearrangement uses TRBV2 and TRBJ1-3, with unresolved D. CDR1 is SNHLY, CDR2 FYNNEI, per germline. Trimming shortened V by 6 bases and J by 0 bases, and 6 bases separated the two germline ends. The CDR3 is 13 residues long. CDR3 nucleotides: TGTGCCAGCAGATCAGGCTCTGGAAACACCATATATTTT. This codes for CASRSGSGNTIYF.

The chain has TRBV18 and TRBJ1-6; the match to TRBD1 covers 8 bases. This CDR3 contains 16 residues. Trimming at V came to 0 bases and at J to 4 bases, leaving 2 bases not matched to a gene. Looked up from germline, CDR1 is KGHSH and CDR2 is LQKENI. CDR3 coding DNA: TGTGCCAGCTCACCACCGGGGACAGGTTATAATTCACCCCTCCACTTT. Residues: CASSPPGTGYNSPLHF. The full variable domain, completed using reference TRBV18 and TRBJ1-6, is NAGVMQNPRHLVRRRGQEARLRCSPMKGHSHVYWYRQLPEEGLKFMVYLQKENIIDESGMPKERFSAEFPKEGPSILRIQQVVRGDSAAYFCASSPPGTGYNSPLHFGNGTRLTVT.

The V gene is TRBV27, the J gene TRBJ1-1; D not certain. The CDR3 loop spans 15 amino acids. The germline CDR1 and CDR2 sequences are MNHEY and SMNVEV (reference sequence). Trimming cost V 4 bases and J 1 base, with 13 bases left between them. CDR3 loop: CASSSAGSGNTEAFF. The CDR3 coding sequence is TGTGCCAGCAGTTCCGCGGGCTCCGGGAACACTGAAGCTTTCTTT.

This chain uses TRBV9 with TRBJ2-1, with 8 positions matching TRBD2. Trimming removed 4 bases from V and 7 bases from J; junction bases left unmatched: 7. The CDR3 covers 14 residues. Germline CDR1 and CDR2: SGDLS and YYNGEE. This CDR3 is CASSPGGRPNEQFF. The CDR3 nucleotides are TGTGCCAGCAGCCCGGGGGGGCGCCCGAATGAGCAGTTCTTC.

The chain employs TRBV5-1 and TRBJ2-3, with 12 bases lining up with TRBD2. Germline-derived CDR1 and CDR2 are SGHRS and YFSETQ. V gave up 4 bases and J gave up 8 bases; unmatched junction bases: 5. The CDR3 is made up of 14 amino acids. The CDR3 sequence is CASSPGLAGGTQYF. In DNA form, the CDR3 reads TGCGCCAGCAGCCCGGGACTAGCGGGCGGTACGCAGTATTTT.

The chain links TRBV5-1 to TRBJ1-4; D not resolved. With 7 bases removed from V and 3 bases from J, the gap between germline ends came to 16 bases. Germline CDR1 and CDR2: SGHRS and YFSETQ. The CDR3 loop spans 15 amino acids. CDR3 nucleotides: TGCGCCAGCGCACTTTTGGGAGGTTCTAATGAAAAACTGTTTTTT. It translates to CASALLGGSNEKLFF.

This rearrangement joins TRBV9 to TRBJ1-3, with 9 bases that match TRBD1. With V trimmed by 7 bases and J by 0 bases, 5 bases remained unmatched. The CDR3 consists of 15 residues. From germline, CDR1 is SGDLS and CDR2 YYNGEE. Written as DNA, the CDR3 is TGTGCCAGCGGACGGACAGGGGACTCTGGAAACACCATATATTTT. Translation gives CASGRTGDSGNTIYF.

This chain connects TRBV7-9 to TRBJ2-3, with 9 bases identical to TRBD1. V was pared by 7 bases and J by 5 bases, with 10 bases of the junction left unmatched. From germline, CDR1 is SEHNR and CDR2 FQNEAQ (reference sequence). This CDR3 comprises 15 residues. The CDR3 DNA sequence: TGTGCCAGCACCAAAGGGGACAGGGAAGAAGATACGCAGTATTTT. Translated: CASTKGDREEDTQYF.

V is TRBV3-1 (or the pseudogene TRBV3-2) and J is TRBJ1-2; D remains ambiguous. From germline, CDR1 is LGHDT and CDR2 YNNKEL (reference sequence). This CDR3 is 12 amino acids long. Between the trimmed V and J ends, which lost 0 bases and 7 bases, there was a span of 6 bases. The CDR3 loop is CASSQDQAGYTF. CDR3 in DNA: TGTGCCAGCAGCCAAGACCAGGCTGGCTACACCTTC.

The chain is built from TRBV15 and TRBJ1-1; D possibly corresponds to TRBD1 (5 bases). Trimming cost V 3 bases and J 2 bases, with 10 bases left between them. The CDR3 has 14 amino acids. Looked up from germline, CDR1 is LNHNV and CDR2 is YYDKDF (reference sequence). DNA of the CDR3: TGTGCCACCAGCAGGGGCCGGGACAACACTGAAGCTTTCTTT. It encodes CATSRGRDNTEAFF.

The V gene is TRBV9, the J gene TRBJ2-3; TRBD2 agrees at 9 bases. Germline V CDR1 and CDR2: SGDLS, YYNGEE. The V and J ends lost 0 bases and 2 bases, in that order; junction bases with no gene match: 7. CDR3 length: 17 amino acids. CDR3 sequence reads: CASSVGLAGLVTDTQYF. DNA for the CDR3: TGTGCCAGCAGCGTAGGGCTAGCGGGGCTCGTCACAGATACGCAGTATTTT.

The chain links TRBV29-1 to TRBJ2-1, with D possibly TRBD1 on 5 matching bases. The CDR3 is 13 residues long. Trimming removed 1 base from V and 9 bases from J, with 13 bases in between. Germline CDR1 and CDR2: SQVTM and ANQGSEA. CDR3 sequence reads: CSVEGVGRGEQFF. In DNA form, the CDR3 reads TGCAGCGTTGAAGGGGTGGGGCGAGGTGAGCAGTTCTTC.

This clone was seen a few times. V and J are TRBV3-1 (or the pseudogene TRBV3-2) and TRBJ1-5; the D is unclear. V gave up 0 bases and J gave up 7 bases, with 10 bases separating them. This CDR3 region has 14 residues. From germline, CDR1 is LGHDT and CDR2 YNNKEL (reference sequence). DNA of the CDR3: TGTGCCAGCAGCCAAGATAGGGCACGCCAGCCCCAGCATTTT. Residues: CASSQDRARQPQHF.

A single count supports this clone. The chain has TRBV7-8 and TRBJ1-5; perhaps TRBD1 as D (5 bases). Between the trimmed V and J ends, which lost 4 bases and 6 bases, there was a span of 7 bases. The germline V gene encodes CDR1 SGHVS and CDR2 FQNEAQ. This CDR3 is 12 amino acids long. CDR3 region: CASSYGAQPQHF. The CDR3 coding sequence is TGTGCCAGCAGCTATGGGGCTCAGCCCCAGCATTTT.

V usage is TRBV19 and J usage is TRBJ1-1, with D possibly matching TRBD1 (5 bases). The V gene lost 1 base and the J gene lost 7 bases, with 16 bases spanning the gap. The CDR3 runs to 15 residues. From germline, CDR1 is LNHDA and CDR2 SQIVND (reference sequence). For the CDR3, the DNA is TGTGCCAGTAGTATAGGAACAGGCATTCTCGGTGAAGCTTTCTTT. It translates to CASSIGTGILGEAFF.

This chain uses TRBV9 with TRBJ2-3, with 7 bases lining up with TRBD2. Germline-derived CDR1 and CDR2 are SGDLS and YYNGEE. Unmatched junction bases numbered 9, after V lost 2 bases and J lost 3 bases. CDR3 size: 16 residues. This CDR3 is CASSVLEGLKTDTQYF. The DNA for the CDR3 is TGTGCCAGCAGCGTTCTCGAGGGACTAAAAACAGATACGCAGTATTTT. The variable domain in full, completed from reference TRBV9 and TRBJ2-3, reads DSGVTQTPKHLITATGQRVTLRCSPRSGDLSVYWYQQSLDQGLQFLIQYYNGEERAKGNILERFSAQQFPDLHSELNLSSLELGDSALYFCASSVLEGLKTDTQYFGPGTRLTVL.

This clone was picked up a small number of times. This sequence joins TRBV4-2 and TRBJ1-6; TRBD1 agrees at 8 bases. CDR1 LGHNA and CDR2 YNFKEQ come from the germline V gene. CDR3 length: 15 amino acids. With V trimmed by 2 bases and J by 7 bases, 4 bases remained unmatched. DNA of the CDR3: TGTGCCAGCAGCCAAATGACAGGGGTCAATTCACCCCTCCACTTT. It yields the protein CASSQMTGVNSPLHF.

J is TRBJ2-7 and V is TRBV12-3 or TRBV12-4; D is undetermined. V dropped 6 bases and J dropped 5 bases, with 14 bases sitting between them. CDR3 length equals 13 residues. Here the CDR3 DNA reads TGTGCCAGCAGGGCCCGGATGGTTAACGAGCAGTACTTC. It yields the protein CASRARMVNEQYF.

V and J are TRBV6-1 and TRBJ2-7; D may be TRBD1 (5 bases). In germline, CDR1 is MNHNS, CDR2 SASEGT. Trimming removed 3 bases from V and 5 bases from J, with 11 bases in between. The CDR3 covers 13 residues. The CDR3 nucleotides are TGTGCCAGCAGTGAGAACAGGATAAACGAGCAGTACTTC. Translated: CASSENRINEQYF.

The chain employs TRBV30 and TRBJ2-7; unclear D gene. The CDR3 totals 14 residues. Germline-derived CDR1 and CDR2 are GTSNPN and SVGIG (reference sequence). V gave up 0 bases and J gave up 7 bases, with 16 bases separating them. The CDR3 DNA reads TGTGCCTGGAGTGTACTGGGTCCCCCCGGGGAGCAGTACTTC. Protein: CAWSVLGPPGEQYF.

The chain joins TRBV14 to TRBJ1-1; D is undetermined. Trimming stripped 0 bases from V and 6 bases from J, with 20 bases between. Germline CDR1 reads SGHDN; CDR2 reads FVKESK. CDR3 length equals 17 residues. CDR3 sequence (DNA): TGTGCCAGCAGCCAAGATCGCGGACTTAGAGCAGGCGCTGAAGCTTTCTTT. Its protein product is CASSQDRGLRAGAEAFF.

The chain couples TRBV28 to TRBJ1-2, with D unresolved. This CDR3 is built from 14 residues. CDR1 is MDHEN, CDR2 SYDVKM, per germline. V dropped 6 bases and J dropped 9 bases, with 20 bases sitting between them. The CDR3, as DNA: TGTGCCAGCAGCCCCCAGGAGGCTGGAGGGAGCTACACCTTC. Encoded protein: CASSPQEAGGSYTF.

This chain joins TRBV6-1 and TRBJ1-6, with no clear D. CDR3 size: 16 residues. Trimming removed 2 bases from V and 9 bases from J, with 17 bases in between. CDR1 and CDR2 (germline): MNHNS, SASEGT. The DNA for the CDR3 is TGTGCCAGCAGTGAAAATAAGGGCTCAAGCTCTTCACCCCTCCACTTT. Translation: CASSENKGSSSSPLHF.

The chain uses TRBV7-9 and TRBJ2-1; D call uncertain. CDR3 length: 14 amino acids. The V end lost 2 bases, the J end lost 7 bases, and 12 bases lay between the germline ends. Germline CDR1 is SEHNR and CDR2 is FQNEAQ (reference sequence). The CDR3 DNA reads as TGTGCCAGCAGCTTACCCCTGGGTAGGAATGAGCAGTTCTTC. Translating it yields CASSLPLGRNEQFF.